Following are 12 T cell receptor beta chains from one sample sequenced in a study of T cells in Graves' hyperthyroidism and ophthalmopathy. RNA transcripts gave rise to amplified TCR beta CDR3 regions. HTBI primers were used for first-round RT-PCR of the TCR CDR3. TCRdb reprocessed the multiplex PCR reads with MiXCR, giving one entry per CDR3 protein. Of approximately 400,000 distinct CDR3 sequences listed, roughly 15% are singletons. Sequencing was carried out using blood. These receptors were obtained from a woman aged 25 to 39 with Graves' ophthalmopathy.

This clonotype was seen more than once but under ten times. The chain uses TRBV7-2 and TRBJ2-2; D uncertain. The CDR3 has 13 residues. V lost 5 bases and J lost 5, with 9 bases in between. CDR1 SGHTA and CDR2 FQGNSA come from the germline V gene. This CDR3 reads CASSPIPTGELFF. CDR3 sequence (DNA): TGTGCCAGCAGCCCCATTCCGACCGGGGAGCTGTTTTTT.

The chain uses TRBV9 and TRBJ2-2; 7 bases fit TRBD1. Trimming cost V 7 bases and J 6 bases; bases outside gene matches: 9. Germline V gene lookup returns CDR1 SGDLS and CDR2 YYNGEE. The CDR3 has 14 amino acids. The CDR3 reads CASGITGESGELFF. CDR3 coding DNA: TGTGCCAGCGGTATCACAGGGGAGTCCGGGGAGCTGTTTTTT. Full variable domain (rest looked up from reference TRBV9 and TRBJ2-2): DSGVTQTPKHLITATGQRVTLRCSPRSGDLSVYWYQQSLDQGLQFLIQYYNGEERAKGNILERFSAQQFPDLHSELNLSSLELGDSALYFCASGITGESGELFFGEGSRLTVL.

This clonotype has at least ten counts. The chain carries TRBV11-2 and TRBJ2-5; the match to TRBD2 covers 11 bases. The V gene end was trimmed by 6 bases and the J gene end by 5 bases; junction bases not matched to a gene: 8. The CDR3 length is 15 residues. CDR1 SGHAT and CDR2 FQNNGV come from the germline V gene. The CDR3 DNA is TGTGCCAGCAGTTCCAGACTAGCGGGGCTCGAGACCCAGTACTTC. This sequence encodes CASSSRLAGLETQYF. Based on the CDR3 plus reference TRBV11-2 and TRBJ2-5, the full variable domain is EAGVAQSPRYKIIEKRQSVAFWCNPISGHATLYWYQQILGQGPKLLIQFQNNGVVDDSQLPKDRFSAERLKGVDSTLKIQPAKLEDSAVYLCASSSRLAGLETQYFGPGTRLLVL.

V usage is TRBV20-1 and J usage is TRBJ1-1; D unclear. The length of the CDR3 is 11 residues. CDR1 DFQATT and CDR2 SNEGSKA come from the germline V gene (reference sequence). The V end lost 3 bases, the J end lost 11 bases, and 13 bases lay between the germline ends. The CDR3 sequence is CSASSGVAAFF. In DNA, the CDR3 is TGCAGTGCTAGCAGTGGAGTGGCTGCTTTCTTT.

A word on this clonotype: A read error may explain this, as a much larger clone is one base away. The chain employs TRBV30 and TRBJ2-3, with a possible D match to TRBD2 (6 bases). Germline CDR1 reads GTSNPN; CDR2 reads SVGIG (reference sequence). The CDR3 consists of 15 residues. In nucleotides, the CDR3 is TGTGCCCGAAACGCCCAAGCTACTAGCACAGGTACGCAGTATTTT. Translating it yields CARNAQATSTGTQYF.

This clonotype was seen ten or more times. The chain links TRBV5-6 to TRBJ1-1; perhaps TRBD1 as D (5 bases). The CDR3 loop spans 11 amino acids. Germline CDR1 is SGHDT and CDR2 is YYEEEE. V lost 6 bases, J lost 5 bases, and 8 bases lay in between. This CDR3 is CASTGGTEAFF. As DNA, the CDR3 is TGTGCCAGCACCGGGGGGACTGAAGCTTTCTTT.

This clonotype was detected a few times. The rearrangement links TRBV2 to TRBJ2-2, with 9 bases lining up with TRBD1. This CDR3 has 14 residues. Looked up from germline, CDR1 is SNHLY and CDR2 is FYNNEI. The J segment lost 7 bases and the V segment lost 7 bases, leaving 7 bases of the junction unmatched. CDR3 coding DNA: TGTGCCAGCACTACACAGGGGGCGGGCGGGGAGCTGTTTTTT. Protein sequence: CASTTQGAGGELFF.

This clonotype was counted ten times or more. This chain uses TRBV20-1 with TRBJ2-7; 8 bases agree with TRBD2. The junction had 6 bases not matched to a gene; V was cut back by 0 bases and J by 5 bases. This CDR3 has 14 amino acids. CDR1 is DFQATT and CDR2 is SNEGSKA in the germline V gene (reference sequence). CDR3 loop: CSAREAGASDEQYF. The CDR3 bases are TGCAGTGCTAGAGAAGCGGGGGCCTCGGACGAGCAGTACTTC.

At least ten counts were recorded for this clonotype. V usage is TRBV11-2 and J usage is TRBJ2-5; no clear D. In germline, CDR1 is SGHAT, CDR2 FQNNGV. CDR3 size: 12 residues. Trimming left V 9 bases short and J 2 bases short, with 10 bases between. The CDR3 coding sequence is TGTGCCAGTCGTCGGCTGCAAGAGACCCAGTACTTC. As protein: CASRRLQETQYF.

This clonotype occurred many times. The genes are TRBV7-3 and TRBJ2-2; no clear D gene. Germline V gene lookup returns CDR1 SGHTA and CDR2 FQGTGA. The V end was cut by 5 bases, the J end by 5 bases, with 12 bases between. The CDR3 is made up of 14 amino acids. CDR3 sequence: CASSESAPTGELFF. The DNA for the CDR3 is TGTGCCAGCAGCGAATCAGCGCCTACCGGGGAGCTGTTTTTT.

This chain links TRBV10-2 with TRBJ2-5; D assignment may be TRBD1 or TRBD2 (5 bases each). Germline V gives CDR1 WSHSY, CDR2 SAAADI. The CDR3 runs 13 residues. Trimming removed 4 bases at V and 6 bases at J, with 12 bases between. The CDR3, as DNA: TGCGCCAGCAGTGGGGGACCGCAAAAGACCCAGTACTTC. It codes for CASSGGPQKTQYF.

This clonotype came up many times. V gene TRBV20-1 combines with J gene TRBJ2-1; 11 nucleotides match TRBD2. Germline V gives CDR1 DFQATT, CDR2 SNEGSKA (reference sequence). The CDR3 covers 17 residues. Germline trimming cut 3 bases from V and 6 bases from J; bases unmatched to any gene: 13. The chain's CDR3 is CSARGLLAGETINEQFF. Here the CDR3 DNA reads TGCAGTGCTAGGGGTCTACTAGCGGGGGAGACCATCAATGAGCAGTTCTTC.